This T cell receptor (beta chain) originates from a study of control samples from healthy donors and cancer patients. The V and J ends lost 5 bases and 2 bases respectively, with 22 bases between them. Germline values: CDR1 PRHDT, CDR2 FYEKMQ (reference sequence). The CDR3 covers 17 residues. The table came from immunoSEQ multiplex PCR; TCRdb's copy has only in-frame clones and leaves some out. This table has around 100,000 clones, 70% to 90% appearing once. This receptor was identified in a man aged 30 to 45 in good health. The specimen sequenced was blood. The genes are TRBV13 and TRBJ2-7, with D tentatively TRBD2 (5 bases). The CDR3 reads CASSATPGLAIPYEQYF. As DNA, the CDR3 is TGTGCCAGCAGCGCAACCCCAGGACTGGCTATACCCTACGAGCAGTACTTC.